The TCR beta chain under discussion was sequenced for a study of PD-1 blockade in mismatch repair-deficient tumors. V shed 7 bases and J shed 5 bases, with 20 bases lying between them. This CDR3 region has 16 residues. Germline V lookup: CDR1 MDHEN, CDR2 SYDVKM. Clones were read by immunoSEQ multiplex PCR, and TCRdb kept only the in-frame ones, dropping some. The sample has fewer than 50,000 clones, around 79% seen once; the top ten hold 22%. This clonotype was sampled from an adult with mismatch repair-deficient cancer. Sequenced here: peripheral blood, sampled 4 weeks after starting pembrolizumab. The rearrangement joins TRBV28 to TRBJ1-4; the D gene is possibly TRBD1 (6 bases). The CDR3 bases are TGTGCCAGCATCCCCGCCCAGGGGTCTTCAAATGAAAAACTGTTTTTT. It is translated as CASIPAQGSSNEKLFF.